A single sample gave rise to the 20 T cell receptor beta chains below, sequenced in a study of cytomegalovirus exposure and HLA in healthy donors. The study ran its PCR with 60 Vbeta and 13 Jbeta primers. Measured with immunoSEQ multiplex PCR; TCRdb has only the in-frame clones, and not every one. The sample has tens of thousands of clones. Sequenced input: PBMCs. The receptors shown here come from a man aged 25-45 years in good health and CMV-seropositive.

The V gene is TRBV19, the J gene TRBJ2-3, with no clear D. Germline assignment: CDR1 LNHDA and CDR2 SQIVND (reference sequence). The CDR3 length is 11 residues. V lost 5 bases, J lost 4 bases, and 4 bases lay in between. DNA for the CDR3: TGTGCCAGTAGTGGGCCAGATACGCAGTATTTT. Its protein product is CASSGPDTQYF.

The chain couples TRBV29-1 to TRBJ2-3, with TRBD2 matching over 8 bases. After removal of 5 bases from V and 2 bases from J, the junction contained 9 bases not matched to a gene. CDR1 and CDR2 (germline): SQVTM, ANQGSEA. The CDR3 is 15 residues long. DNA for the CDR3: TGCAGCGTTAAGGAAGGCGGGAGGTTCACAGATACGCAGTATTTT. It encodes CSVKEGGRFTDTQYF.

V usage is TRBV18 and J usage is TRBJ2-4; tentatively, D is TRBD2 (6 bases). Germline CDR1 KGHSH, CDR2 LQKENI. V dropped 6 bases and J dropped 4 bases, with 13 bases sitting between them. The CDR3 runs to 14 residues. The CDR3, as DNA: TGTGCCAGCTCTGACGGGGCGGGGAAAAACATTCAGTACTTC. It is translated as CASSDGAGKNIQYF.

The chain combines TRBV5-1 with TRBJ2-7, with D possibly TRBD2 on 6 matching bases. CDR3 length: 15 residues. CDR1 SGHRS and CDR2 YFSETQ come from the germline V gene. V lost 3 bases and J lost 0, with 13 bases in between. The CDR3 nucleotides are TGCGCCAGCAGCTACTTAGCGGATCCCTCCTACGAGCAGTACTTC. This encodes CASSYLADPSYEQYF. Together with reference TRBV5-1 and TRBJ2-7, the CDR3 gives the full variable domain: KAGVTQTPRYLIKTRGQQVTLSCSPISGHRSVSWYQQTPGQGLQFLFEYFSETQRNKGNFPGRFSGRQFSNSRSEMNVSTLELGDSALYLCASSYLADPSYEQYFGPGTRLTVT.

The V and J genes are TRBV4-2 and TRBJ2-3; 12 nucleotides align to TRBD2. The V and J ends lost 2 bases and 2 bases, in that order; junction bases with no gene match: 5. The CDR3 is 17 residues long. Germline loops: CDR1 LGHNA, CDR2 YNFKEQ. Written as DNA, the CDR3 is TGTGCCAGCAGCCAACGCGGACTAGCGGGATCCACAGATACGCAGTATTTT. Amino acid sequence: CASSQRGLAGSTDTQYF.

The gene calls are TRBV18 and TRBJ2-5; D is uncertain. This CDR3 region has 13 residues. The V gene's germline CDR1 is KGHSH and CDR2 LQKENI. Trimming removed 1 base from V and 3 bases from J, with 6 bases in between. The CDR3 is CASSPRQEETQYF. For the CDR3, the DNA is TGTGCCAGCTCACCACGACAAGAAGAGACCCAGTACTTC.

The rearrangement uses TRBV7-2 and TRBJ2-5; 12 bases fit TRBD1. The CDR3 runs to 15 residues. V was pared by 5 bases and J by 5 bases, with 6 bases of the junction left unmatched. Per germline, CDR1 SGHTA and CDR2 FQGNSA. The CDR3 nucleotides are TGTGCCAGCAGCCCCGGGACAGGGGGCCTCGAGACCCAGTACTTC. Its protein is CASSPGTGGLETQYF.

The rearrangement links TRBV2 to TRBJ2-1; 13 bases line up with TRBD2. This CDR3 contains 14 residues. CDR1 is SNHLY and CDR2 is FYNNEI in the germline V gene. The V gene end was trimmed by 6 bases and the J gene end by 7 bases; junction bases not matched to a gene: 3. In DNA form, the CDR3 reads TGTGCCAGCAGGGGACTAGCGGGAAAAAATGAGCAGTTCTTC. It codes for CASRGLAGKNEQFF.

The chain employs TRBV6-6 and TRBJ1-1; a possible D gene is TRBD1 (6 bases). The CDR3 totals 13 residues. In germline, CDR1 is MNHNY, CDR2 SVGAGI (reference sequence). Trimming shortened V by 5 bases and J by 6 bases, and 13 bases separated the two germline ends. CDR3 loop: CASSLRTDPEAFF. CDR3 coding DNA: TGTGCCAGCAGTCTTAGGACAGATCCTGAAGCTTTCTTT.

The chain joins TRBV13 to TRBJ1-6; possible D gene TRBD1, 6 bases. Trimming removed 5 bases from V and 9 bases from J, with 17 bases in between. The germline CDR1 and CDR2 sequences are PRHDT and FYEKMQ (reference sequence). CDR3 length equals 15 residues. The CDR3 bases are TGTGCCAGCAGCCTCCGAGAGGGGGAATCTTCACCCCTCCACTTT. It is translated as CASSLREGESSPLHF.

This chain uses TRBV28 with TRBJ2-7, with 10 bases lining up with TRBD1. Looked up from germline, CDR1 is MDHEN and CDR2 is SYDVKM. V gave up 5 bases and J gave up 6 bases; unmatched junction bases: 7. The CDR3 runs 14 residues. CDR3 DNA: TGTGCCAGCAGTACAGGACAGGGGGATCGCGAGCAGTACTTC. Residues: CASSTGQGDREQYF.

This chain joins TRBV6-1 and TRBJ2-7; a weak D match, TRBD1 (6 bases). The CDR3 runs 15 residues. Germline V gene data show CDR1 as MNHNS and CDR2 as SASEGT. Trimming removed 6 bases at V and 3 bases at J, with 18 bases between. The CDR3 loop reads CASRAEQGLGYEQYF. In nucleotides, the CDR3 is TGTGCCAGCAGAGCAGAACAGGGTCTCGGCTACGAGCAGTACTTC.

The chain links TRBV5-1 to TRBJ1-2; possibly TRBD1 for D (6 bases). Per germline, CDR1 SGHRS and CDR2 YFSETQ. Trimming took 1 base from V and 7 from J, leaving 11 bases between them. The CDR3 covers 13 residues. In DNA form, the CDR3 reads TGCGCCAGCAGCTTGCGGGGGGGCACTGGCTACACCTTC. Translated, it gives CASSLRGGTGYTF. Full variable domain (remainder filled in from reference TRBV5-1 and TRBJ1-2): KAGVTQTPRYLIKTRGQQVTLSCSPISGHRSVSWYQQTPGQGLQFLFEYFSETQRNKGNFPGRFSGRQFSNSRSEMNVSTLELGDSALYLCASSLRGGTGYTFGSGTRLTVV.

About this clone itself: One junction end does not reproduce the germline sequence, and a read error may be involved. Other DNA sequences in this sample translate to the same CDR3. This chain joins TRBV4-1 and TRBJ1-6, with 7 positions matching TRBD1. The CDR3 has 18 residues. Germline CDR1 reads MGHRA; CDR2 reads YSYEKL. The DNA of the CDR3 is TGCGCCAGCAGCCAATCCACAGACAGGGAATGGAGCAATTCACCCCTACACTTT. Encoded protein: CASSQSTDREWSNSPLHF.

The gene calls are TRBV6-7 and TRBJ1-5; TRBD1 agrees at 9 bases. TRBV6-7 carries the ORF label, with uncertain function. CDR3 length: 19 amino acids. Germline trimming cut 6 bases from V and 4 bases from J; bases unmatched to any gene: 19. The CDR3 DNA reads as TGTGCCAGCAGCCCAATCGACAGGGGGTCCTACTGCCGTAATCAGCCCCAGCATTTT. Protein sequence: CASSPIDRGSYCRNQPQHF.

The V call is TRBV7-2, the J call TRBJ2-5, with 11 positions matching TRBD2. CDR1 and CDR2 (germline): SGHTA, FQGNSA. CDR3 length equals 16 residues. The V segment lost 5 bases and the J segment 0 bases; nucleotides outside the gene matches: 5. The CDR3 coding sequence is TGTGCCAGCAGCCCCAGACTAGCGGGATACCAAGAGACCCAGTACTTC. Residues: CASSPRLAGYQETQYF.

CDR3: CASSFGTGDLYEQYF. CDR3 nucleotides: TGTGCCAGCAGCTTCGGGACAGGGGACCTTTACGAGCAGTACTTC. This chain uses TRBV11-2 with TRBJ2-7, with 10 positions matching TRBD1. Germline V gives CDR1 SGHAT, CDR2 FQNNGV. Trimming removed 3 bases from V and 4 bases from J; junction bases left unmatched: 6. CDR3 length equals 15 residues.

The chain has TRBV29-1 and TRBJ2-7, with TRBD2 matching 11 bases. This CDR3 has 15 amino acids. After removal of 6 bases from V and 3 bases from J, the junction contained 10 bases not matched to a gene. Germline-derived CDR1 and CDR2 are SQVTM and ANQGSEA. The chain's CDR3 is CSVTLGLAANYEQYF. DNA for the CDR3: TGCAGCGTGACGCTGGGACTAGCGGCGAACTACGAGCAGTACTTC.

The V and J genes are TRBV29-1 and TRBJ2-1; 10 nucleotides line up with TRBD2. V lost 0 bases, J lost 8 bases, and 4 bases stayed unmatched. Germline assignment: CDR1 SQVTM and CDR2 ANQGSEA. This CDR3 contains 14 residues. CDR3 nucleotide sequence: TGCAGCGTTGAAGATAGGAGCGGGAGGGATGAGCAGTTCTTC. As protein: CSVEDRSGRDEQFF.

Note on this clone: The same CDR3 arises from other DNA sequences in this sample as well. The chain has TRBV30 and TRBJ1-2; possible D gene TRBD1, 6 bases. Trimming pared 3 bases from V and 1 base from J, leaving 9 bases between. Per germline, CDR1 GTSNPN and CDR2 SVGIG (reference sequence). This CDR3 region has 13 residues. The CDR3 reads CAWRTGFNYGYTF. The CDR3 nucleotides read TGTGCCTGGAGGACAGGTTTTAACTATGGCTACACCTTC.